This T cell receptor beta chain was profiled in a study of blood T cells in healthy people across ages. Findings of the study overall: Roughly linear age-related decline in beta diversity appeared, significant by age roughly 40.

The CDR3 is made up of 17 amino acids. In germline, CDR1 is MGHRA, CDR2 YSYEKL. In the case of this clonotype: The antigen remains unidentified. At one of its ends the junction is not consistent with the germline gene, which may arise from a read error.

Individuals who donated were healthy Caucasians from Russia aged roughly 6 to 100. The authors ran a second PCR of roughly 6 to 12 cycles using a sample-barcoded 5' primer and a J-beta primer mix. TCRdb passed the 5' RACE reads through MiXCR, listing each CDR3 protein once. This sample carries about 670,000 distinct CDR3 sequences, around two fifths of them seen once, and the ten largest clones take 25% to 35%. This sequence originates from an elderly man in good health. The gene calls are TRBV4-1 and TRBJ2-3; 11 nucleotides match TRBD2. The sequencing input was blood. CDR3 nucleotide sequence: TGCGCCAGCAGCCAAGGGCGGGGACTAGCGGTCACAGATAAGCAGTATTTT. This gives the protein CASSQGRGLAVTDKQYF.